This T cell receptor beta chain was documented in a study of T cells in Graves' hyperthyroidism and ophthalmopathy. Findings and limits, study-wide: Most clonotypes that expanded in the thyroid above 0.001 also showed up in blood. Ophthalmopathy, as predicted by the model, came a median about seven months after the prediction.

A lack of ophthalmopathy progression within 18 months defined stable Graves' hyperthyroidism. The diagnostic basis comprised clinical symptoms, serum thyroxine and TRAb, thyroid ultrasound and orbital computed tomography. Trimming removed 0 bases from V and 2 bases from J; junction bases left unmatched: 11. CDR3 length equals 18 residues. Germline values: CDR1 MNHEY, CDR2 SVGEGT. Amplified regions were TCR beta CDR3 sequences from RNA transcripts. With the HTBI primer set, the TCR CDR3 went through a first round of RT-PCR. TCRdb redid the calling of the multiplex PCR reads with MiXCR, one entry per CDR3 protein. Of 300,000 or so distinct CDR3 sequences listed, roughly a fifth are singletons. A word on this clonotype: Its matching antigen is unknown.

J is TRBJ1-1 and V is TRBV6-2 or TRBV6-3, with 8 bases fitting TRBD1. The sequence derives from a woman between 50 and 59 years old with Graves' hyperthyroidism. The specimen sequenced was blood. DNA for the CDR3: TGTGCCAGCAGTTACTCGAATTGGGTCGGACAGGGCAACACTGAAGCTTTCTTT. Its translation: CASSYSNWVGQGNTEAFF.